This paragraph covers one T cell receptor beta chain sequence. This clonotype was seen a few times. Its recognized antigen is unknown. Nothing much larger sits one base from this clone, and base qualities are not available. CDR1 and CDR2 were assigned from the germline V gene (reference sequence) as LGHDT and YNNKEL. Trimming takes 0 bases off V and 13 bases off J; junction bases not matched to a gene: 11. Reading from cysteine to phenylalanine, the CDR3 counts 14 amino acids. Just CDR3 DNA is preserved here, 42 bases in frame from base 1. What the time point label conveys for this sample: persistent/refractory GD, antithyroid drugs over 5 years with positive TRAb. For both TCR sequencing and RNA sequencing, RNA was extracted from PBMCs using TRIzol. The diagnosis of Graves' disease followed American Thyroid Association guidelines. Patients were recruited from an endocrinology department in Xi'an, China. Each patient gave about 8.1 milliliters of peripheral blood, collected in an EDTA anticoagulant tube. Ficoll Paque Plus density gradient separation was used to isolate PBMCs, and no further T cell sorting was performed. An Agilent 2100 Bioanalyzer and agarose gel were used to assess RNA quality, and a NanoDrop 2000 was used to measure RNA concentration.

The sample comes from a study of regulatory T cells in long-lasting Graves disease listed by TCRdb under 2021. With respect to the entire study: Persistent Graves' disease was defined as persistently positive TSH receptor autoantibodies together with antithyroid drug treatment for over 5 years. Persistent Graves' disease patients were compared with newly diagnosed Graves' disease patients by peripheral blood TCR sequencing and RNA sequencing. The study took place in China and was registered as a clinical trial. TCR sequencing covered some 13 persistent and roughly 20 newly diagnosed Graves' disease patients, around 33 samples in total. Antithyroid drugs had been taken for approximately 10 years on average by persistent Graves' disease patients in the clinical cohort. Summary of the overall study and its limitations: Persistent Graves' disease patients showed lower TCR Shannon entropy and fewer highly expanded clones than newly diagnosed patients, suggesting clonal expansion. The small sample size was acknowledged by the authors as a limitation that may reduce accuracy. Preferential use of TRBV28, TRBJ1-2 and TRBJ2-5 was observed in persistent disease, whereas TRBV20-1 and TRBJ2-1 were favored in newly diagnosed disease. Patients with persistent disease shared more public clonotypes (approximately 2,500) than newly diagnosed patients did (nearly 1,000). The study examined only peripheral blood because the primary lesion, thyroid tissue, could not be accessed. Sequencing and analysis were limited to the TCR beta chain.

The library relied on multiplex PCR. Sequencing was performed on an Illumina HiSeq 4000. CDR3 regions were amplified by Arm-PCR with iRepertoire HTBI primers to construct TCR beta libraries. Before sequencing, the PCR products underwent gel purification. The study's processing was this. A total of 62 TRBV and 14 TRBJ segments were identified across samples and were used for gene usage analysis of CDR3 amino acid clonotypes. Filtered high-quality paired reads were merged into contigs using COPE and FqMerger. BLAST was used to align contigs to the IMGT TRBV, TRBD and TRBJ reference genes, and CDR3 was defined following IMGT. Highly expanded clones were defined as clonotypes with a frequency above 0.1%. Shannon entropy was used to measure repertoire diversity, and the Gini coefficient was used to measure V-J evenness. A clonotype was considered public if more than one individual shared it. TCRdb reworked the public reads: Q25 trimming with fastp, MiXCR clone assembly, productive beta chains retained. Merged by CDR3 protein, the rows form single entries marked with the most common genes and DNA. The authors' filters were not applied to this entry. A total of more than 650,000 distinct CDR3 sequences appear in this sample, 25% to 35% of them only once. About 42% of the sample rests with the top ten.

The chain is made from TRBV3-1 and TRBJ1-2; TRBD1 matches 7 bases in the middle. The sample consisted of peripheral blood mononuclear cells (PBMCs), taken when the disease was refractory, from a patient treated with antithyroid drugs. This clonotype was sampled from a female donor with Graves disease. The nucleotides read TGTGCCAGCAGCCAAGATTACGACGAGGGGGCGGTCACCTTC. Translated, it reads CASSQDYDEGAVTF. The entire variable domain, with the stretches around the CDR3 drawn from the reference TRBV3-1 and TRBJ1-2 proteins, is DTAVSQTPKYLVTQMGNDKSIKCEQNLGHDTMYWYKQDSKKFLKIMFSYNNKELIINETVPNRFSPKSPDKAHLNLHINSLELGDSAVYFCASSQDYDEGAVTFGSGTRLTVV.